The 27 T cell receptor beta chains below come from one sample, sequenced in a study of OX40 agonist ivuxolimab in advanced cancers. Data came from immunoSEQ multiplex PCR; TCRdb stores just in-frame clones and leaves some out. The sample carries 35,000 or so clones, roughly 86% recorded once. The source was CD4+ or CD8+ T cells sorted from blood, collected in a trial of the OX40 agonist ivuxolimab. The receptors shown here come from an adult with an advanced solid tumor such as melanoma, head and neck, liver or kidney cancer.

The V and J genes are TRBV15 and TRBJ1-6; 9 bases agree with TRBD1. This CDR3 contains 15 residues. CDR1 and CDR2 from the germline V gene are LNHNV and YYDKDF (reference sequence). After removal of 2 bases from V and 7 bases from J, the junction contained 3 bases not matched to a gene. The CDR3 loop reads CATSRPTGGNSPLHF. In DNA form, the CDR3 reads TGTGCCACCAGCAGACCGACAGGGGGAAATTCACCCCTCCACTTT. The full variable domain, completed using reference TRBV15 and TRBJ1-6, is DAMVIQNPRYQVTQFGKPVTLSCSQTLNHNVMYWYQQKSSQAPKLLFHYYDKDFNNEADTPDNFQSRRPNTSFCFLDIRSPGLGDTAMYLCATSRPTGGNSPLHFGNGTRLTVT.

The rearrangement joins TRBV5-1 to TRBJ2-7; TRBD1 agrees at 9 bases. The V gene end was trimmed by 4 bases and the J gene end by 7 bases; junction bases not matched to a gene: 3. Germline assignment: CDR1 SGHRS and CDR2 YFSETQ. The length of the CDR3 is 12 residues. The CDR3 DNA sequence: TGCGCCAGCAGCAAGGACAGGGGTGAGCAGTACTTC. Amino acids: CASSKDRGEQYF.

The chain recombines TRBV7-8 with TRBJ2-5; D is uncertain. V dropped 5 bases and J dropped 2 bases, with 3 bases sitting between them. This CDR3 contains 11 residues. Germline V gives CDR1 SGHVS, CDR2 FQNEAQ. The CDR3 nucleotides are TGTGCCAGCAGCGTACAAGAGACCCAGTACTTC. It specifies CASSVQETQYF.

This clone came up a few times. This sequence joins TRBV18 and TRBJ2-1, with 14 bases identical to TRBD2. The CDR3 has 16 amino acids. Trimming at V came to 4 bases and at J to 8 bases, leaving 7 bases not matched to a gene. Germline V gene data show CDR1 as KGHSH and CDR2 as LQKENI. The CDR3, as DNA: TGTGCCAGCTCACAGGGGACTAGCGGGAGTTTAGATGAGCAGTTCTTC. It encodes CASSQGTSGSLDEQFF.

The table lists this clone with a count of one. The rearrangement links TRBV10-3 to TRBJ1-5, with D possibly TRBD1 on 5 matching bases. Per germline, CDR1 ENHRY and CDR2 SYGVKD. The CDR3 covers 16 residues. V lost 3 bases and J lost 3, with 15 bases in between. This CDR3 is CAISESSGQNNQPQHF. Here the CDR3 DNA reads TGTGCCATCAGTGAATCATCGGGGCAGAACAATCAGCCCCAGCATTTT.

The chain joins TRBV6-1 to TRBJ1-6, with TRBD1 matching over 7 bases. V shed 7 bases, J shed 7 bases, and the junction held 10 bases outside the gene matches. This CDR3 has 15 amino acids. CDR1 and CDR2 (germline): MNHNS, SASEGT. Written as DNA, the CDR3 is TGTGCCAGCACCCCTATGACAGGGTCGAATTCACCCCTCCACTTT. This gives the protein CASTPMTGSNSPLHF.

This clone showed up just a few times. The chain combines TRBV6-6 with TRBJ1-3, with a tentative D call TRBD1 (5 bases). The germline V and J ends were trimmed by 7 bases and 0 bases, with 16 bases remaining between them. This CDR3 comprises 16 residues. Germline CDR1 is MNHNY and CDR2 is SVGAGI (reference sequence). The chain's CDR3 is CASMAQGLTSGNTIYF. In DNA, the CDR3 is TGTGCCAGCATGGCCCAGGGCCTTACCTCTGGAAACACCATATATTTT.

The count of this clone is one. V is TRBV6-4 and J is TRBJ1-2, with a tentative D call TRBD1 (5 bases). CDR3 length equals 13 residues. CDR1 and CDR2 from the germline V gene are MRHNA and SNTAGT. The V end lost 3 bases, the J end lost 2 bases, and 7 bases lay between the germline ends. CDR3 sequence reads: CASSEGPNYGYTF. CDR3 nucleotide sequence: TGTGCCAGCAGTGAGGGACCGAACTATGGCTACACCTTC.

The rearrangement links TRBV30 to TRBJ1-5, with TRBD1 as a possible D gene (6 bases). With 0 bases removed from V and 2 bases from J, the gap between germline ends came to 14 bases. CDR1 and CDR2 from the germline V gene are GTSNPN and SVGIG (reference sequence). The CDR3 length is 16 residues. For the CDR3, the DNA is TGTGCCTGGAGTGTAAATAGGGGGATCGGCAATCAGCCCCAGCATTTT. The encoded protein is CAWSVNRGIGNQPQHF.

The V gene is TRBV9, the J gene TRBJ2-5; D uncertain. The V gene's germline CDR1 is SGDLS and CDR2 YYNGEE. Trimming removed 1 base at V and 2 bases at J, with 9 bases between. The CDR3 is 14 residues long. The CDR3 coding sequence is TGTGCCAGCAGCGTATGGTCCTCGCAAGAGACCCAGTACTTC. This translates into CASSVWSSQETQYF.

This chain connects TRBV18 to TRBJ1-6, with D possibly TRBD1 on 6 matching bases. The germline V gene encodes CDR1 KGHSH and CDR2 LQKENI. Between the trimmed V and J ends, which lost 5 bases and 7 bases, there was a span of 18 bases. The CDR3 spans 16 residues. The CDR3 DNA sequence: TGTGCCAGCTCAGCAGGGAGTCACAGGGAGAATTCACCCCTCCACTTT. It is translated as CASSAGSHRENSPLHF.

CDR3: CASRPAGGAVGYTF. The CDR3 DNA follows: TGTGCCAGCAGACCCGCGGGGGGGGCGGTTGGCTACACCTTC. This rearrangement joins TRBV6-5 to TRBJ1-2; D might be TRBD1 (6 bases). Germline V gene sequence: CDR1 MNHEY, CDR2 SVGAGI. This CDR3 contains 14 residues. Trimming removed 6 bases from V and 7 bases from J, with 18 bases in between.

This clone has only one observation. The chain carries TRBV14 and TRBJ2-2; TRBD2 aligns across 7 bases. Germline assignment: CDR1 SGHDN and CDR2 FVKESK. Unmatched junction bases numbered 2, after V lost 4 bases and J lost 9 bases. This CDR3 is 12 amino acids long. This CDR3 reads CASSRGGWELFF. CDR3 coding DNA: TGTGCCAGCAGCCGGGGGGGATGGGAGCTGTTTTTT.

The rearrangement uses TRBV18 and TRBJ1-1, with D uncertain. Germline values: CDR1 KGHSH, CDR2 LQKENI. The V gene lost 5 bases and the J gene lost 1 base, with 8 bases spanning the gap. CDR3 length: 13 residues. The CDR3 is CASSNTPNTEAFF. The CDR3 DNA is TGTGCCAGCTCAAATACACCGAACACTGAAGCTTTCTTT.

CDR3 protein: CASSSTWTSRETQYF. DNA of the CDR3: TGTGCCAGCAGCTCTACGTGGACTAGTCGGGAGACCCAGTACTTC. The rearrangement joins TRBV6-5 to TRBJ2-5; 7 nucleotides align to TRBD2. The CDR3 runs to 15 residues. Per germline, CDR1 MNHEY and CDR2 SVGAGI. With V trimmed by 6 bases and J by 5 bases, 12 bases remained unmatched.

This CDR3 reads CASRLAGFHTDTQYF. CDR3 nucleotides: TGTGCCAGCCGACTAGCGGGGTTTCACACAGATACGCAGTATTTT. The chain uses TRBV2 and TRBJ2-3; the match to TRBD2 covers 11 bases. Germline values: CDR1 SNHLY, CDR2 FYNNEI. The CDR3 loop spans 15 amino acids. Unmatched junction bases numbered 6, after V lost 8 bases and J lost 2 bases. The whole variable domain, filled in from reference TRBV2 and TRBJ2-3, reads EPEVTQTPSHQVTQMGQEVILRCVPISNHLYFYWYRQILGQKVEFLVSFYNNEISEKSEIFDDQFSVERPDGSNFTLKIRSTKLEDSAMYFCASRLAGFHTDTQYFGPGTRLTVL.

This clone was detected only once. The CDR3 reads CASSLEVPDRNSPLHF. The CDR3 DNA sequence: TGTGCCAGCAGCTTAGAGGTTCCGGACCGTAATTCACCCCTCCACTTT. The genes are TRBV7-6 and TRBJ1-6; D not resolved. Germline-derived CDR1 and CDR2 are SGHVS and FNYEAQ. The germline V and J ends were trimmed by 1 base and 6 bases, with 13 bases remaining between them. This CDR3 spans 16 amino acids.

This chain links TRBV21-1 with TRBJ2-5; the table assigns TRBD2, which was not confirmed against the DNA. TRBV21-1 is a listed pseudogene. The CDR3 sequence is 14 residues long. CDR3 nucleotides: TGTGCCAGCAGCCCGAGGGACTCGAGGGAGACCCAGTACTTC. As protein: CASSPRDSRETQYF.

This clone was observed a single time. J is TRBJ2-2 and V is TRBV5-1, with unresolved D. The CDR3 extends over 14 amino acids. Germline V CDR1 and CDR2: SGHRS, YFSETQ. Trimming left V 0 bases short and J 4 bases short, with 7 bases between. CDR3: CASSLGRSTGELFF. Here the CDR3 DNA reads TGCGCCAGCAGCTTGGGCAGGAGCACCGGGGAGCTGTTTTTT. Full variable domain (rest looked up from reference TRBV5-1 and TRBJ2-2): KAGVTQTPRYLIKTRGQQVTLSCSPISGHRSVSWYQQTPGQGLQFLFEYFSETQRNKGNFPGRFSGRQFSNSRSEMNVSTLELGDSALYLCASSLGRSTGELFFGEGSRLTVL.

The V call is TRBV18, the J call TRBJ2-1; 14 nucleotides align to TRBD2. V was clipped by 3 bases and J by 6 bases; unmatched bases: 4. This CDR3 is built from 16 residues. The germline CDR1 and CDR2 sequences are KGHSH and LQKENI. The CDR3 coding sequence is TGTGCCAGCTCACCGACGACTAGCGGGGGGGGCAATGAGCAGTTCTTC. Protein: CASSPTTSGGGNEQFF.

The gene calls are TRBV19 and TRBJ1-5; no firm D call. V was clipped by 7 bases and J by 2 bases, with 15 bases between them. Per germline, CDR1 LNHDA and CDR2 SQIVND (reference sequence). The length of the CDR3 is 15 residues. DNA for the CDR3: TGTGCCAGTATGTACAGAGGTTCTGGCAATCAGCCCCAGCATTTT. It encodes CASMYRGSGNQPQHF.

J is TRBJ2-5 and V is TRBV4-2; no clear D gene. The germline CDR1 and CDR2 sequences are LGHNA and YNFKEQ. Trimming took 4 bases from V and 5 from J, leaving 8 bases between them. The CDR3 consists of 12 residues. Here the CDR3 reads CASSRRWETQYF. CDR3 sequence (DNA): TGTGCCAGCAGCCGCCGGTGGGAGACCCAGTACTTC.

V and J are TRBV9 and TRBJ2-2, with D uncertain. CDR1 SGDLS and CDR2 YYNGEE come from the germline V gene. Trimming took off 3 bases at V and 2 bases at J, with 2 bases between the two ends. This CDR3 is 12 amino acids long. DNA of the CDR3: TGTGCCAGCAGCGACAACACCGGGGAGCTGTTTTTT. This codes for CASSDNTGELFF.

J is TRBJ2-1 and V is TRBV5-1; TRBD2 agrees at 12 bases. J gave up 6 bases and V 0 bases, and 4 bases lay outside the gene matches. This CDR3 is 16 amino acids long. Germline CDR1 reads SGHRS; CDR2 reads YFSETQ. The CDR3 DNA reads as TGCGCCAGCAGCTTGGTGCTAGCGGGGGGGCGCAATGAGCAGTTCTTC. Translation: CASSLVLAGGRNEQFF.

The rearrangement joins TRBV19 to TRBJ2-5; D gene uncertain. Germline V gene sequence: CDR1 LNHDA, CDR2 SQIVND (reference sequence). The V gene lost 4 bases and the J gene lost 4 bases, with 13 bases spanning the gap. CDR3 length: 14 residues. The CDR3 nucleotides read TGTGCCAGTAGTACAAAATTTGGATCAGAGACCCAGTACTTC. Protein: CASSTKFGSETQYF. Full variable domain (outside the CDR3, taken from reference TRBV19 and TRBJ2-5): DGGITQSPKYLFRKEGQNVTLSCEQNLNHDAMYWYRQDPGQGLRLIYYSQIVNDFQKGDIAEGYSVSREKKESFPLTVTSAQKNPTAFYLCASSTKFGSETQYFGPGTRLLVL.

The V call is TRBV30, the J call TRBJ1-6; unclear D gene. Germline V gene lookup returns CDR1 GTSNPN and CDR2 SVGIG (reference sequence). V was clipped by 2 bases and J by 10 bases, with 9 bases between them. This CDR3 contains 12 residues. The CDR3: CAWSPSQSPLHF. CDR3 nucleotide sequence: TGTGCCTGGAGTCCCTCACAGTCACCCCTCCACTTT.

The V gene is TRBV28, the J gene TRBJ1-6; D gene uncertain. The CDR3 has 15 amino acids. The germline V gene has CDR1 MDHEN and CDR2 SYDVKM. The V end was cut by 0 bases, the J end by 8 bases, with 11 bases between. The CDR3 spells CASSLWTTSDSPLHF. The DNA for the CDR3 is TGTGCCAGCAGTTTATGGACGACCAGCGATTCACCCCTCCACTTT.